The 10 T cell receptor beta chains reported below all come from one sample, sequenced in a study of OX40 agonist ivuxolimab in advanced cancers. Produced via immunoSEQ multiplex PCR; TCRdb's table is partial and in-frame only. The sample records 48,000 or so clones, approximately 86% being singletons. The sequencing used CD4+ or CD8+ T cells sorted from blood, collected in a trial of the OX40 agonist ivuxolimab. These receptors originate from an adult with an advanced solid tumor such as melanoma, head and neck, liver or kidney cancer.

The V call is TRBV27, the J call TRBJ2-2; 11 bases align to TRBD2. The CDR3 is made up of 14 amino acids. V was clipped by 6 bases and J by 5 bases; unmatched bases: 2. CDR1 is MNHEY and CDR2 is SMNVEV in the germline V gene (reference sequence). CDR3 sequence: CASRLAGATGELFF. The CDR3 bases are TGTGCCAGCAGACTAGCGGGAGCGACCGGGGAGCTGTTTTTT.

V usage is TRBV19 and J usage is TRBJ2-2, with D tentatively TRBD2 (5 bases). Germline lookup yields CDR1 LNHDA and CDR2 SQIVND (reference sequence). The CDR3 runs 15 residues. The V end was cut by 10 bases, the J end by 1 base, with 16 bases between. The CDR3 protein is CATGTRTKNTGELFF. CDR3 coding DNA: TGTGCCACCGGAACTAGGACCAAGAACACCGGGGAGCTGTTTTTT.

This chain joins TRBV28 and TRBJ2-6; tentative D call: TRBD1 (6 bases). Trimming shortened V by 9 bases and J by 0 bases, and 12 bases separated the two germline ends. This CDR3 spans 15 amino acids. From germline, CDR1 is MDHEN and CDR2 SYDVKM. The CDR3 spells CASRTGFSGANVLTF. The CDR3 nucleotides are TGTGCCAGTCGAACAGGGTTCTCTGGGGCCAACGTCCTGACTTTC.

This clone has a single count. CDR3 bases: TGTGCCTGGGGTCTCCGGAGGGGCGGGCAGTTCTTC. Translation: CAWGLRRGGQFF. The V call is TRBV30, the J call TRBJ2-1; a possible D gene is TRBD2 (6 bases). The CDR3 contains 12 residues. Germline assignment: CDR1 GTSNPN and CDR2 SVGIG (reference sequence). With 5 bases removed from V and 12 bases from J, the gap between germline ends came to 17 bases.

This clone came up once. The V and J genes are TRBV5-1 and TRBJ2-7, with D perhaps matching TRBD1 or TRBD2 (6 bases each). Trimming shortened V by 0 bases and J by 4 bases, and 11 bases separated the two germline ends. Germline assignment: CDR1 SGHRS and CDR2 YFSETQ. The CDR3 is 14 residues long. Written as DNA, the CDR3 is TGCGCCAGCAGCTTGGGGGGGGCCGAGTACGAGCAGTACTTC. Its translation is CASSLGGAEYEQYF.

This chain connects TRBV9 to TRBJ1-1; D is uncertain. The length of the CDR3 is 15 residues. CDR1 is SGDLS and CDR2 is YYNGEE in the germline V gene. V shed 0 bases and J shed 11 bases, with 20 bases lying between them. CDR3 protein: CASSVATDPLAGAFF. CDR3 DNA: TGTGCCAGCAGCGTAGCCACGGACCCGCTCGCCGGGGCTTTCTTT.

This chain uses TRBV7-8 with TRBJ2-4; D remains ambiguous. Germline CDR1 is SGHVS and CDR2 is FQNEAQ. This CDR3 has 13 residues. V dropped 4 bases and J dropped 2 bases, with 6 bases sitting between them. CDR3 residues: CASSSVTKNIQYF. CDR3 DNA sequence: TGTGCCAGCAGCTCAGTAACCAAAAACATTCAGTACTTC.

V usage is TRBV7-2 and J usage is TRBJ2-3; D may match TRBD1 or TRBD2 (5 bases each). The V gene's germline CDR1 is SGHTA and CDR2 FQGNSA. The CDR3 has 14 residues. Trimming shortened V by 1 base and J by 5 bases, and 10 bases separated the two germline ends. The CDR3 DNA follows: TGTGCCAGCAGCTTAGGGGGCGGGCTAGATACGCAGTATTTT. Protein product: CASSLGGGLDTQYF.

The chain uses TRBV9 and TRBJ2-5; D gene ambiguous. Germline V gives CDR1 SGDLS, CDR2 YYNGEE. The ends were cut back, 0 bases at V and 1 base at J, with 10 bases in the middle. The CDR3 has 15 amino acids. The CDR3 loop is CASSVAGGTQETQYF. The CDR3 DNA reads as TGTGCCAGCAGCGTAGCGGGTGGCACCCAAGAGACCCAGTACTTC. The entire variable domain, with the rest obtained from reference TRBV9 and TRBJ2-5, is as follows: DSGVTQTPKHLITATGQRVTLRCSPRSGDLSVYWYQQSLDQGLQFLIQYYNGEERAKGNILERFSAQQFPDLHSELNLSSLELGDSALYFCASSVAGGTQETQYFGPGTRLLVL.

V and J are TRBV6-5 and TRBJ1-1; TRBD1 matches 8 bases. Germline CDR1 MNHEY, CDR2 SVGAGI. The CDR3 is made up of 13 amino acids. The junction had 7 bases not matched to a gene; V was cut back by 7 bases and J by 6 bases. CDR3 sequence: CASTGQGRPEAFF. CDR3 DNA sequence: TGTGCCAGCACAGGACAGGGTCGACCTGAAGCTTTCTTT.